The 19 T cell receptor beta chains in this list originate from one sample, sequenced in a study of blood T cell repertoires in COVID-19. TCRdb's copy holds only in-frame clones and misses some; the assay was immunoSEQ multiplex PCR. The repertoire holds about 180,000 clones, with roughly 80% as singletons. The sample comprised peripheral blood. The receptors originated from a man younger than 35 with active or convalescent COVID-19.

The V gene is TRBV30, the J gene TRBJ2-2, with 11 positions matching TRBD2. Per the germline V gene, CDR1 is GTSNPN and CDR2 is SVGIG (reference sequence). The CDR3 loop spans 15 amino acids. V lost 0 bases to trimming and J lost 6 bases; unmatched junction nucleotides: 3. CDR3 protein: CAWSVLAGGAGELFF. CDR3 nucleotides: TGTGCCTGGAGTGTGCTAGCGGGAGGCGCCGGGGAGCTGTTTTTT.

This clone was seen more than once but under ten times. The chain recombines TRBV3-1 (or the pseudogene TRBV3-2) with TRBJ2-7; a weak D match, TRBD2 (6 bases). The length of the CDR3 is 13 residues. The germline V gene encodes CDR1 LGHDT and CDR2 YNNKEL (reference sequence). Trimming removed 4 bases at V and 3 bases at J, with 10 bases between. This CDR3 is CASSPRGGYEQYF. The DNA of the CDR3 is TGTGCCAGCAGCCCACGGGGAGGCTACGAGCAGTACTTC.

This clone was counted a single time. This rearrangement joins TRBV13 to TRBJ2-3; perhaps TRBD2 as D (5 bases). Germline values: CDR1 PRHDT, CDR2 FYEKMQ (reference sequence). This CDR3 contains 16 residues. V was shortened by 1 base and J by 1 base, with 12 bases between the two germline ends. In DNA form, the CDR3 reads TGTGCCAGCAGCTTAGATCGTAGCGACCGCACAGATACGCAGTATTTT. Translated: CASSLDRSDRTDTQYF.

CDR3 loop: CASSPRLATDTQYF. In DNA, the CDR3 is TGTGCCAGCAGCCCCCGATTGGCCACAGATACGCAGTATTTT. The chain has TRBV7-3 and TRBJ2-3, with D unresolved. V dropped 5 bases and J dropped 2 bases, with 11 bases sitting between them. The CDR3 length is 14 residues. Germline V gene data show CDR1 as SGHTA and CDR2 as FQGTGA. Full variable domain (missing parts from reference TRBV7-3 and TRBJ2-3): GAGVSQTPSNKVTEKGKYVELRCDPISGHTALYWYRQSLGQGPEFLIYFQGTGAADDSGLPNDRFFAVRPEGSVSTLKIQRTERGDSAVYLCASSPRLATDTQYFGPGTRLTVL.

The rearrangement joins TRBV10-2 to TRBJ1-5; D is possibly TRBD1 (5 bases). The CDR3 sequence is 12 residues long. CDR1 is WSHSY, CDR2 SAAADI, per germline. V lost 10 bases and J lost 6, with 13 bases in between. CDR3 protein: CATGGGIQPQHF. CDR3 DNA: TGCGCCACGGGGGGAGGGATTCAGCCCCAGCATTTT.

This clone was recorded only once. The chain employs TRBV19 and TRBJ2-7; D is perhaps TRBD1 (6 bases). Germline CDR1 LNHDA, CDR2 SQIVND (reference sequence). V was trimmed by 4 bases and J by 6 bases, leaving 13 bases between them. This CDR3 is 13 amino acids long. CDR3 in amino acids: CASSTQGLGEQYF. CDR3 nucleotides: TGTGCCAGTAGTACCCAGGGGTTGGGCGAGCAGTACTTC.

This clone was observed a single time. V usage is TRBV10-3 and J usage is TRBJ1-3; D is undetermined. The CDR3 runs 14 residues. V lost 4 bases to trimming and J lost 0 bases, with 7 bases between them. The germline V gene has CDR1 ENHRY and CDR2 SYGVKD. The CDR3 sequence is CAISGRSSGNTIYF. In DNA form, the CDR3 reads TGTGCCATCAGTGGACGGAGCTCTGGAAACACCATATATTTT.

This clone was observed a handful of times. The chain's CDR3 is CASKLRSSGERQPQHF. The DNA for the CDR3 is TGTGCCAGCAAACTCCGATCCTCGGGGGAAAGACAGCCCCAGCATTTT. The chain joins TRBV2 to TRBJ1-5; weak D call: TRBD1 (5 bases). V lost 7 bases to trimming and J lost 7 bases, with 23 bases between them. The CDR3 is made up of 16 amino acids. Germline V gene data show CDR1 as SNHLY and CDR2 as FYNNEI.

This chain connects TRBV2 to TRBJ1-5; tentative D call: TRBD1 (6 bases). The CDR3 runs to 15 residues. The germline gives CDR1 SNHLY, CDR2 FYNNEI. V was cut by 7 bases and J by 3 bases, with 16 bases left in between. The CDR3: CASKDWDTPNQPQHF. The CDR3 DNA follows: TGTGCCAGCAAAGATTGGGACACCCCCAATCAGCCCCAGCATTTT.

This clone was counted once. The gene calls are TRBV5-1 and TRBJ2-6; D remains unclear. The CDR3 is 15 residues long. V lost 1 base and J 0 bases, leaving 5 bases between the germline ends. Germline CDR1 reads SGHRS; CDR2 reads YFSETQ. The DNA of the CDR3 is TGCGCCAGCAGCTTGTCCAACTCTGGGGCCAACGTCCTGACTTTC. This gives the protein CASSLSNSGANVLTF.

The gene calls are TRBV19 and TRBJ1-4, with 7 bases matching TRBD1. Trimming removed 5 bases from V and 4 bases from J; junction bases left unmatched: 4. The CDR3 totals 14 residues. Germline V gives CDR1 LNHDA, CDR2 SQIVND (reference sequence). The CDR3 loop reads CASSAGQDNEKLFF. The DNA for the CDR3 is TGTGCCAGTAGTGCCGGACAGGATAATGAAAAACTGTTTTTT.

The chain uses TRBV5-1 and TRBJ2-3; 10 bases line up with TRBD2. The J segment lost 1 base and the V segment lost 0 bases, leaving 2 bases of the junction unmatched. There are 16 residues in the CDR3. The germline gives CDR1 SGHRS, CDR2 YFSETQ. The CDR3 bases are TGCGCCAGCAGCTTGGACGGACTAGCGGGCACAGATACGCAGTATTTT. It codes for CASSLDGLAGTDTQYF.

The chain joins TRBV20-1 to TRBJ2-7; a possible D gene is TRBD2 (5 bases). CDR1 is DFQATT, CDR2 SNEGSKA, per germline (reference sequence). V dropped 3 bases and J dropped 4 bases, with 13 bases sitting between them. The CDR3 extends over 13 amino acids. The CDR3 region has the DNA TGCAGTGCTAGTAAGTCGTCGGGGTACGAGCAGTACTTC. Translation: CSASKSSGYEQYF.

The rearrangement uses TRBV6-1 and TRBJ2-7; weak D call: TRBD2 (5 bases). The germline V and J ends were trimmed by 4 bases and 6 bases, with 25 bases remaining between them. This CDR3 contains 17 residues. Germline assignment: CDR1 MNHNS and CDR2 SASEGT. CDR3 sequence reads: CASSAVFGETGNPEQYF. The CDR3 DNA sequence: TGTGCCAGCAGTGCGGTGTTTGGGGAGACGGGGAATCCCGAGCAGTACTTC.

The rearrangement links TRBV3-1 (or the pseudogene TRBV3-2) to TRBJ1-5; 8 bases are shared with TRBD1. Germline V gives CDR1 LGHDT, CDR2 YNNKEL (reference sequence). The CDR3 runs 14 residues. Trimming took 5 bases from V and 5 from J; bases not matched to a gene: 5. Here the CDR3 reads CASSFGQGHQPQHF. Written as DNA, the CDR3 is TGTGCCAGCAGCTTTGGACAGGGACATCAGCCCCAGCATTTT.

This chain joins TRBV30 and TRBJ1-1, with 9 bases aligning to TRBD1. V shed 8 bases, J shed 0 bases, and the junction held 4 bases outside the gene matches. The CDR3 totals 13 residues. In germline, CDR1 is GTSNPN, CDR2 SVGIG (reference sequence). CDR3 residues: CAGWTGVNTEAFF. The CDR3 coding sequence is TGTGCCGGGTGGACAGGGGTGAACACTGAAGCTTTCTTT.

DNA for the CDR3: TGCGCCAGCAGCTCCGGGACAGTTGAAGCTTTCTTT. Its protein is CASSSGTVEAFF. This chain connects TRBV5-1 to TRBJ1-1; TRBD1 aligns across 7 bases. Per the germline V gene, CDR1 is SGHRS and CDR2 is YFSETQ. Trimming took 3 bases from V and 7 from J; bases not matched to a gene: 3. The CDR3 is 12 amino acids.

This clone was seen only once. V usage is TRBV14 and J usage is TRBJ2-1; 8 nucleotides agree with TRBD1. The V gene's germline CDR1 is SGHDN and CDR2 FVKESK. V lost 6 bases, J lost 3 bases, and 4 bases stayed unmatched. The CDR3 contains 14 residues. DNA of the CDR3: TGTGCCAGCAGTCAGACAGGGGTCTACAATGAGCAGTTCTTC. It codes for CASSQTGVYNEQFF. The full variable domain, completed using reference TRBV14 and TRBJ2-1, is EAGVTQFPSHSVIEKGQTVTLRCDPISGHDNLYWYRRVMGKEIKFLLHFVKESKQDESGMPNNRFLAERTGGTYSTLKVQPAELEDSGVYFCASSQTGVYNEQFFGPGTRLTVL.

CDR3 residues: CASSLQTSSNEQFF. The CDR3 DNA follows: TGCGCCAGCAGCCTTCAGACTAGCTCCAATGAGCAGTTCTTC. The rearrangement joins TRBV5-1 to TRBJ2-1; TRBD2 aligns across 7 bases. CDR3 length equals 14 residues. Looked up from germline, CDR1 is SGHRS and CDR2 is YFSETQ. With 4 bases clipped from V and 6 bases from J, the junction kept 7 bases outside the gene matches.